This T cell receptor beta chain was observed in a study of technical replicates of blood from a few donors. Sequencing used immunoSEQ multiplex PCR; TCRdb keeps in-frame clones, though not all of them. Of 65,000 to 80,000 clones detected, 95% to 98% appear once; the ten largest clones hold over 0.2%. Germline loops: CDR1 SGHVS, CDR2 FNYEAQ. J was trimmed by 8 bases and V by 4 bases; bases with no gene match: 5. This CDR3 has 16 amino acids. Sequences were obtained from T cells isolated from PBMCs. The rearrangement links TRBV7-6 to TRBJ2-2; TRBD2 matches 15 bases. This TCR derives from a human donor in good health. The CDR3 region has the DNA TGTGCCAGCAGCTCCGGACTAGCGGGAGGGAAGGGGGAGCTGTTTTTT. It codes for CASSSGLAGGKGELFF.